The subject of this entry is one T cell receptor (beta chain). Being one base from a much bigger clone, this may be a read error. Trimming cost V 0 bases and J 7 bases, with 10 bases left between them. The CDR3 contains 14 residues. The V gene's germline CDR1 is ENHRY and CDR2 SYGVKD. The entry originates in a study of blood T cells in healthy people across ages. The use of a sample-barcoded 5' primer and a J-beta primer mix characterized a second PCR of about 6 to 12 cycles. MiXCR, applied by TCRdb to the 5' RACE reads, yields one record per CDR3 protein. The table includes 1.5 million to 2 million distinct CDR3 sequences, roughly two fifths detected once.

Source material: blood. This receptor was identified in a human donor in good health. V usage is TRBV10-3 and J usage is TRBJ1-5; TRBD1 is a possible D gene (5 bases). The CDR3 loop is CAISESGEEQPQHF. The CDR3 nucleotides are TGTGCCATCAGTGAGTCGGGGGAGGAGCAGCCCCAGCATTTT.